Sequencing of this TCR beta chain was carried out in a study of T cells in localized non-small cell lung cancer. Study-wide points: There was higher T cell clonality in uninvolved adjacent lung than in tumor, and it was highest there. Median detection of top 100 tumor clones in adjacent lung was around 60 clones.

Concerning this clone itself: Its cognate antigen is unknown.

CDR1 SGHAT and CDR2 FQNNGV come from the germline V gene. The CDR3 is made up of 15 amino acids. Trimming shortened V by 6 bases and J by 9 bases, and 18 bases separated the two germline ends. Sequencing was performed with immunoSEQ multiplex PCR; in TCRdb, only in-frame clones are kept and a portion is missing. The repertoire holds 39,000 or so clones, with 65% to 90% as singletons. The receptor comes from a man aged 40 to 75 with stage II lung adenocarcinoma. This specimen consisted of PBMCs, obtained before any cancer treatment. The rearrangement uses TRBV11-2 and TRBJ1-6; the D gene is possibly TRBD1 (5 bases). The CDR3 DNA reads TGTGCCAGCAGTGCTTTAACTCAGGGATCTTCACCCCTCCACTTT. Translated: CASSALTQGSSPLHF.